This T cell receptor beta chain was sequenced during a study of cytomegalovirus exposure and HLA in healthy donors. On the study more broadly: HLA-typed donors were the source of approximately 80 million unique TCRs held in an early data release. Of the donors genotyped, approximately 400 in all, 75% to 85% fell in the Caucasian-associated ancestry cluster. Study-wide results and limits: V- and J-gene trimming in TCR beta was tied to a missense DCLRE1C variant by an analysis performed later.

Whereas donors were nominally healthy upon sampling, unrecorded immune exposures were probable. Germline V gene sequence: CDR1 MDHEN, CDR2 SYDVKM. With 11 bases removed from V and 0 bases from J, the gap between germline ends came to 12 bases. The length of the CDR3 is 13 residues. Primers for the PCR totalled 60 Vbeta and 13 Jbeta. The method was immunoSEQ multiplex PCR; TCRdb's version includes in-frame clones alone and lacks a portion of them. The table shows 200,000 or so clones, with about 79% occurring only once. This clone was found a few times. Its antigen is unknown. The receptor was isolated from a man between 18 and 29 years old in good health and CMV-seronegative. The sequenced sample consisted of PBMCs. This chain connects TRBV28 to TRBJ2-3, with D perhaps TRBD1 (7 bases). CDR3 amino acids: CASRDRSTDTQYF. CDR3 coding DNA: TGTGCCTCGCGGGACAGAAGCACAGATACGCAGTATTTT. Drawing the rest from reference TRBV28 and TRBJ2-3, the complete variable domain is DVKVTQSSRYLVKRTGEKVFLECVQDMDHENMFWYRQDPGLGLRLIYFSYDVKMKEKGDIPEGYSVSREKKERFSLILESASTNQTSMYLCASRDRSTDTQYFGPGTRLTVL.